This TCR beta chain was sequenced during a study of shared clonotypes between healthy human individuals. V lost 1 base and J lost 1, with 8 bases in between. The germline V gene encodes CDR1 SNHLY and CDR2 FYNNEI. The CDR3 is made up of 15 amino acids. Sequencing was at deep level. Authors' processing steps: Quality scores were absent from the junction-only immunoSEQ sequences, so filtering differed. Sequencing used immunoSEQ multiplex PCR; TCRdb keeps in-frame clones, though not all of them. V and J calls and clone size are copied from that table; D and trimming were computed from the DNA. In the table there are 2 million to 2.5 million clones, around 90% of which are singletons.

V usage is TRBV2 and J usage is TRBJ1-5; D is ambiguous. This receptor was taken from a man aged 18-30 years in good health. Some clones in this sample may be carry-over from other donors' samples. Sample: naive CD4+ T cells from PBMCs. As to subset: CD45RA+ positively selected. CDR3 loop: CASSEEAGSNQPQHF. CDR3 DNA: TGTGCCAGCAGTGAAGAGGCTGGGAGCAATCAGCCCCAGCATTTT.